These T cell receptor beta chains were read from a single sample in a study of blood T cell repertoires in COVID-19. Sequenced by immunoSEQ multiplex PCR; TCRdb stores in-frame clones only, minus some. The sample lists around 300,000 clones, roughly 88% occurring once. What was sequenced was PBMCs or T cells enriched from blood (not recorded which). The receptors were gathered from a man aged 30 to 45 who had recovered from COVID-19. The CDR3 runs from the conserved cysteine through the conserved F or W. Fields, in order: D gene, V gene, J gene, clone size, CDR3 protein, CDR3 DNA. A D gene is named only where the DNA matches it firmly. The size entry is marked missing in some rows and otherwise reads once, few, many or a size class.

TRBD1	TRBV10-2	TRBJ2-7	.	CASSEYRGTYEQYF	TGCGCCAGCAGTGAGTACAGGGGGACGTACGAGCAGTACTTC
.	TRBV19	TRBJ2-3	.	CASSPEGGQQYF	TGTGCCAGTAGTCCCGAGGGAGGTCAGCAGTATTTT
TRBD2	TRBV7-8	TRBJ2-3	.	CASTSRTSARTDTQYF	TGTGCCAGCACCTCACGGACTAGCGCCCGCACAGATACGCAGTATTTT
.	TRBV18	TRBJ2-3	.	CASSARRPGQTPDTQYF	TGTGCCAGCTCAGCCAGACGACCGGGACAAACCCCAGATACGCAGTATTTT
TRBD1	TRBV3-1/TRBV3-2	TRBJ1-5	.	CASSLSDRSNQPQHF	TGTGCCAGCAGCCTTTCGGACAGGAGCAATCAGCCCCAGCATTTT
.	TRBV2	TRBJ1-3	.	CASSESGRGNTIYF	TGTGCTAGCAGTGAGTCAGGGCGAGGAAACACCATATATTTT
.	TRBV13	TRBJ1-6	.	CASSQGQSYNSPLHF	TGTGCCAGCAGCCAGGGACAATCCTATAATTCACCCCTCCACTTT
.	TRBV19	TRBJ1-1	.	CASGKGRAAFF	TGTGCCAGTGGGAAGGGCAGGGCGGCTTTCTTT
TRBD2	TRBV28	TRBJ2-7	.	CASSGTSNLYEQYF	TGTGCCAGCAGTGGGACTAGCAATCTATACGAGCAGTACTTC
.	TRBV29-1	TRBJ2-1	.	CSVTSAQGPVYNEQFF	TGCAGCGTGACTTCAGCCCAGGGGCCAGTTTACAATGAGCAGTTCTTC
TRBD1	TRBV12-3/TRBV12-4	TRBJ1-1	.	CASSLNDRGEAFF	TGTGCCAGCAGTTTAAACGACAGGGGTGAAGCTTTCTTT
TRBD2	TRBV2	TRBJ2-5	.	CATTLAGRGETQYF	TGTGCCACTACCCTAGCGGGGAGGGGGGAGACCCAGTACTTC
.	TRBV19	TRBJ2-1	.	CASREGQYNEQFF	TGTGCCAGTAGGGAGGGACAGTACAATGAGCAGTTCTTC
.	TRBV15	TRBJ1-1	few	CATSPKAGVNTEAFF	TGTGCCACCAGCCCCAAAGCCGGGGTCAACACTGAAGCTTTCTTT
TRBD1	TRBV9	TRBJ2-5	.	CASSVGWDSKETQYF	TGTGCCAGCAGCGTAGGGTGGGACAGCAAAGAGACCCAGTACTTC
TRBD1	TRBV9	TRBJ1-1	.	CASSVGDRGSNKLNTEAFF	TGTGCCAGCTCTGTGGGAGACAGGGGGTCCAACAAATTGAACACTGAAGCTTTCTTT
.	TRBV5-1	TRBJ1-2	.	CASSLVPGNEGYTF	TGCGCCAGCAGCTTGGTACCAGGGAACGAAGGCTACACCTTC
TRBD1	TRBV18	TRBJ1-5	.	CASSPGQGGGNQPQHF	TGTGCCAGCTCACCGGGACAGGGGGGAGGCAATCAGCCCCAGCATTTT
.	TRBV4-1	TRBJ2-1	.	CASSQAPASSNEQFF	TGCGCCAGCAGCCAAGCTCCGGCATCTAGCAATGAGCAGTTCTTC
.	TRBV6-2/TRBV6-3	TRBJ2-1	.	CASSLQGLSYNEQFF	TGTGCCAGCAGCCTACAGGGCCTCTCCTACAATGAGCAGTTCTTC
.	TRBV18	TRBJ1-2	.	CASSQSGGGTPNYGYTF	TGTGCCAGCTCACAATCGGGAGGAGGGACCCCTAACTATGGCTACACCTTC
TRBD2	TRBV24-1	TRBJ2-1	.	CATSSGSGGVYNEQFF	TGTGCCACCAGTTCCGGTAGCGGGGGAGTTTACAATGAGCAGTTCTTC
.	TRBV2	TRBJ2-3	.	CASSTTRGTDTQYF	TGTGCCAGCAGTACAACTAGGGGCACAGATACGCAGTATTTT
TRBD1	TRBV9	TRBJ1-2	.	CASRGNRGRGYGYTF	TGTGCCAGCAGAGGAAACAGGGGGCGCGGGTATGGCTACACCTTC
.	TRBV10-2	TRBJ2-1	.	CASSRGSYNEQFF	TGCGCCAGTTCCAGGGGCTCCTACAATGAGCAGTTCTTC
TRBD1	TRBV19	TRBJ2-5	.	CASSRKRGPQETQYF	TGTGCCAGTAGTAGGAAGAGGGGGCCACAAGAGACCCAGTACTTC
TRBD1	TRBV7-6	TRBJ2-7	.	CASSPGTDFSYEQYF	TGTGCCAGCAGCCCGGGGACAGACTTTTCCTACGAGCAGTACTTC
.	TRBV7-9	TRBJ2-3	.	CASSLGGGASDTQYF	TGTGCCAGCAGCTTAGGAGGGGGGGCCTCAGATACGCAGTATTTT
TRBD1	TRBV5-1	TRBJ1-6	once	CASSLAGGSGGSPLHF	TGCGCCAGCAGCTTGGCCGGGGGGTCAGGGGGCTCACCCCTCCACTTT
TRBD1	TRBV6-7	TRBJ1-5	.	CASSTDGTGFYSNQPQHF	TGTGCCAGCAGTACCGACGGGACAGGGTTTTATAGCAATCAGCCCCAGCATTTT
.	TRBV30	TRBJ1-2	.	CAWRVEGYTF	TGTGCCTGGAGGGTGGAGGGCTACACCTTC
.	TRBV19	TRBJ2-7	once	CASSIGRTGTTYEQYF	TGTGCCAGTAGTATCGGACGGACAGGGACTACCTACGAGCAGTACTTC
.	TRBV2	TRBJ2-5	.	CASSPATPETQYF	TGTGCCAGCAGCCCTGCTACGCCAGAGACCCAGTACTTC
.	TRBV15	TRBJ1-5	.	CATADRINQPQHF	TGTGCCACCGCTGACAGGATCAATCAGCCCCAGCATTTT
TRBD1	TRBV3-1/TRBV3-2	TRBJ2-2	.	CASRFDRDRYTGELFF	TGTGCCAGCAGGTTCGATCGGGACAGATACACCGGGGAGCTGTTTTTT
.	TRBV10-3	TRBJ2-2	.	CAITGKENTGELFF	TGTGCCATCACAGGGAAGGAGAACACCGGGGAGCTGTTTTTT
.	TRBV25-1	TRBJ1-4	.	CASSELRAFNEKLFF	TGTGCCAGCAGTGAATTGAGGGCCTTTAATGAAAAACTGTTTTTT
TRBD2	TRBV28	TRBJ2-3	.	CASSFRGGASTDTQYF	TGTGCCAGCAGTTTCCGCGGGGGGGCCTCCACAGATACGCAGTATTTT
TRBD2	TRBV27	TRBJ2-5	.	CASSSAARGGTQYF	TGTGCCAGCAGTTCAGCTGCGCGGGGGGGGACCCAGTACTTC
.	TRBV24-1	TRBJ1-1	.	CATSELTDSLGAFF	TGTGCCACCAGTGAACTCACAGACAGCCTGGGAGCTTTCTTT
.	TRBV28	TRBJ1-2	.	CASRPGQSGPIHGYTF	TGTGCCAGCAGGCCAGGACAGTCGGGCCCGATTCATGGCTACACCTTC
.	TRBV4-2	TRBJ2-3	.	CASSPAWGVSSTDTQYF	TGTGCCAGCAGCCCGGCCTGGGGGGTTTCTAGCACAGATACGCAGTATTTT
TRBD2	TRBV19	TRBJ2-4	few	CASSTDWGGNIQYF	TGTGCCAGTAGTACCGACTGGGGGGGAAACATTCAGTACTTC
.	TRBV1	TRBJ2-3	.	CTSSHPSGGALAADTQYF	TGCACCAGCAGCCACCCTAGCGGGGGGGCACTTGCCGCAGATACGCAGTATTTT
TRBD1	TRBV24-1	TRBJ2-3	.	CATSLTGDTTDTQYF	TGTGCCACCAGTTTAACAGGGGATACAACAGATACGCAGTATTTT